Listed here are 30 T cell receptor beta chains from one sample, sequenced in a study of T and B cells in COVID-19 patients (TCRdb year 2020). Sequencing was carried out with an Illumina MiSeq. Multiplex PCR with BIOMED2 TRB-A/B primer pools was used to amplify the TRB rearrangements. The public reads were quality trimmed at Q25 with fastp and then assembled into clones with MiXCR by TCRdb, keeping productive beta chains. Each record represents a unique CDR3 protein, reported with the most common genes and DNA among its rows. For this sample there are around 30,000 distinct CDR3 sequences; around a third appear just once. Under 2% of the sample is held by the ten biggest clonotypes. Genomic DNA extracted from blood was used in amounts of about 220-500 ng for amplification of TRB repertoires. Sequenced: blood. These TCRs come from a human donor who had recovered from COVID-19.

This clonotype was recorded a few times. The V call is TRBV5-6, the J call TRBJ2-7; D not certain. The ends were cut back, 0 bases at V and 6 bases at J, with 13 bases in the middle. Germline V gene lookup returns CDR1 SGHDT and CDR2 YYEEEE. The CDR3 has 14 residues. The CDR3 DNA reads as TGTGCCAGCAGCTTGGACAGACGTTACACCGAGCAGTACTTC. This translates into CASSLDRRYTEQYF.

This clonotype was observed a handful of times. V usage is TRBV7-9 and J usage is TRBJ2-7; D is perhaps TRBD2 (6 bases). This CDR3 spans 14 amino acids. V was clipped by 4 bases and J by 2 bases, with 12 bases between them. In germline, CDR1 is SEHNR, CDR2 FQNEAQ (reference sequence). The CDR3 region is CASSSSGTAYEQYF. The CDR3 DNA is TGTGCCAGCAGCTCTTCCGGGACTGCCTACGAGCAGTACTTC.

The genes are TRBV19 and TRBJ1-5; TRBD1 is a possible D gene (5 bases). Trimming took off 6 bases at V and 4 bases at J, with 13 bases between the two ends. The germline V gene encodes CDR1 LNHDA and CDR2 SQIVND (reference sequence). CDR3 length: 14 amino acids. The CDR3 is CASRGGLRNQPQHF. The CDR3 nucleotides are TGTGCCAGTAGGGGGGGATTAAGAAATCAGCCCCAGCATTTT.

This clonotype was seen a handful of times. V and J are TRBV11-2 and TRBJ1-2; a possible D gene is TRBD1 (6 bases). Trimming stripped 4 bases from V and 5 bases from J, with 17 bases between. There are 15 residues in the CDR3. From germline, CDR1 is SGHAT and CDR2 FQNNGV. This CDR3 is CASSSTGASGYGYTF. In DNA, the CDR3 is TGTGCCAGCAGCTCGACGGGGGCGTCGGGATATGGCTACACCTTC.

The chain couples TRBV18 to TRBJ2-2, with D possibly matching TRBD2 (5 bases). CDR1 is KGHSH and CDR2 is LQKENI in the germline V gene. The V and J ends lost 2 bases and 4 bases respectively, with 8 bases between them. CDR3 size: 14 residues. Here the CDR3 reads CASSPGRGTGELFF. CDR3 nucleotides: TGTGCCAGCTCACCAGGTCGGGGCACCGGGGAGCTGTTTTTT.

This chain links TRBV30 with TRBJ1-2, with unresolved D. Germline-derived CDR1 and CDR2 are GTSNPN and SVGIG (reference sequence). The V end was cut by 5 bases, the J end by 5 bases, with 15 bases between. This CDR3 spans 13 amino acids. CDR3: CAWAIAEEYGYTF. As DNA, the CDR3 is TGTGCCTGGGCCATTGCCGAGGAGTATGGCTACACCTTC. Full variable domain (remainder filled in from reference TRBV30 and TRBJ1-2): SQTIHQWPATLVQPVGSPLSLECTVEGTSNPNLYWYRQAAGRGLQLLFYSVGIGQISSEVPQNLSASRPQDRQFILSSKKLLLSDSGFYLCAWAIAEEYGYTFGSGTRLTVV.

The chain links TRBV6-6 to TRBJ1-1, with TRBD1 matching 7 bases. In germline, CDR1 is MNHNY, CDR2 SVGAGI (reference sequence). The V gene end was trimmed by 6 bases and the J gene end by 0 bases; junction bases not matched to a gene: 7. The CDR3 consists of 15 residues. The CDR3 region is CASRHPGQMNTEAFF. The CDR3 bases are TGTGCCAGCAGACACCCGGGACAGATGAACACTGAAGCTTTCTTT.

The chain recombines TRBV20-1 with TRBJ2-3; TRBD2 matches 9 bases. The CDR3 runs 15 residues. Germline-derived CDR1 and CDR2 are DFQATT and SNEGSKA (reference sequence). V was clipped by 1 base and J by 4 bases; unmatched bases: 6. The CDR3 DNA reads TGCAGTGCTAGAGTTGGCGGGAGGGCATCAGATACGCAGTATTTT. Its translation is CSARVGGRASDTQYF.

The chain combines TRBV24-1 with TRBJ2-6, with 11 bases fitting TRBD1. The CDR3 consists of 17 residues. J gave up 4 bases and V 4 bases, and 5 bases lay outside the gene matches. Germline V lookup: CDR1 KGHDR, CDR2 SFDVKD. The CDR3 loop is CATSDPGQGAGANVLTF. The CDR3, as DNA: TGTGCCACCAGTGACCCCGGACAGGGGGCAGGGGCCAACGTCCTGACTTTC.

As to this clonotype: A read error may be the cause here, since a much bigger clone is one base away. The CDR3 protein is CASSPRGSGSFGVLFF. DNA of the CDR3: TGTGCCAGTAGTCCCCGGGGGAGCGGGAGCTTCGGGGTGCTGTTTTTT. The chain links TRBV19 to TRBJ2-2; 8 bases fit TRBD2. The germline CDR1 and CDR2 sequences are LNHDA and SQIVND (reference sequence). This CDR3 contains 16 residues.

The gene calls are TRBV24-1 and TRBJ1-1; D is perhaps TRBD1 (6 bases). The germline V gene has CDR1 KGHDR and CDR2 SFDVKD. The germline V and J ends were trimmed by 3 bases and 5 bases, with 12 bases remaining between them. The CDR3 loop spans 14 amino acids. CDR3 in amino acids: CATSDPSGATEAFF. CDR3 nucleotide sequence: TGTGCCACCAGTGATCCCTCAGGGGCTACTGAAGCTTTCTTT.

The V and J genes are TRBV6-1 and TRBJ2-3; maybe TRBD2 (6 bases). The V end was cut by 5 bases, the J end by 2 bases, with 14 bases between. The length of the CDR3 is 15 residues. Germline V gene lookup returns CDR1 MNHNS and CDR2 SASEGT. As DNA, the CDR3 is TGTGCCAGCAGTTACCAGACTAGTCCCACAGATACGCAGTATTTT. It translates to CASSYQTSPTDTQYF.

The table lists this clonotype with a few counts. As DNA, the CDR3 is TGTGCCAGCTCAAGACAGGGGGCAGCAACTAATGAAAAACTGTTTTTT. Encoded protein: CASSRQGAATNEKLFF. The chain recombines TRBV18 with TRBJ1-4, with TRBD1 matching over 10 bases. The CDR3 extends over 16 amino acids. V was pared by 5 bases and J by 0 bases, with 3 bases of the junction left unmatched. Germline V lookup: CDR1 KGHSH, CDR2 LQKENI.

This chain links TRBV19 with TRBJ1-1; 7 bases map to TRBD1. Germline V gene lookup returns CDR1 LNHDA and CDR2 SQIVND (reference sequence). The CDR3 length is 14 residues. V shed 5 bases, J shed 3 bases, and the junction held 6 bases outside the gene matches. The CDR3 DNA follows: TGTGCCAGTAGTCCCTACAGGGGAGACACTGAAGCTTTCTTT. Translation gives CASSPYRGDTEAFF.

This clonotype is classed as medium-sized. The chain combines TRBV19 with TRBJ2-1, with D possibly being TRBD2 (5 bases). This CDR3 is 14 amino acids long. Germline loops: CDR1 LNHDA, CDR2 SQIVND (reference sequence). The V and J ends lost 7 bases and 7 bases respectively, with 17 bases between them. CDR3 residues: CASTQRADTNEQFF. CDR3 coding DNA: TGTGCCAGTACCCAGAGGGCAGACACTAATGAGCAGTTCTTC.

V usage is TRBV5-6 and J usage is TRBJ1-5; D might be TRBD1 (5 bases). With 0 bases removed from V and 4 bases from J, the gap between germline ends came to 17 bases. Germline-derived CDR1 and CDR2 are SGHDT and YYEEEE. CDR3 length: 17 amino acids. For the CDR3, the DNA is TGTGCCAGCAGCTTGGCCAAGGAAGGGGCGCGGAATCAGCCCCAGCATTTT. Protein: CASSLAKEGARNQPQHF.

The table lists this clonotype with a few counts. The CDR3 DNA reads as TGTGCCACCAGTGATACCCGGGGACACCCCTACGAGCAGTACTTC. This translates into CATSDTRGHPYEQYF. The chain combines TRBV24-1 with TRBJ2-7; maybe TRBD1 (6 bases). Germline V lookup: CDR1 KGHDR, CDR2 SFDVKD. Trimming took off 3 bases at V and 2 bases at J, with 13 bases between the two ends. The CDR3 has 15 amino acids.

This clonotype is medium-sized within its sample. The genes are TRBV5-5 and TRBJ2-2, with D unresolved. The V end lost 4 bases, the J end lost 4 bases, and 11 bases lay between the germline ends. The germline gives CDR1 SGHKS, CDR2 YYEKEE (reference sequence). The CDR3 length is 14 residues. The chain's CDR3 is CASSRALGTGELFF. CDR3 DNA: TGTGCCAGCAGCCGGGCCCTGGGCACCGGGGAGCTGTTTTTT.

In its sample, this clonotype was seen once. CDR3 nucleotide sequence: TGTGCCAGCAGTTCCCAGGGAAACACCATATATTTT. It specifies CASSSQGNTIYF. This chain uses TRBV12-3 or TRBV12-4 with TRBJ1-3, with D unresolved. The V end was cut by 4 bases, the J end by 4 bases, with 5 bases between. CDR3 length equals 12 residues.

This clonotype qualifies as medium-sized. J is TRBJ1-2 and V is TRBV29-1, with D perhaps matching TRBD1 (6 bases). The germline V gene encodes CDR1 SQVTM and CDR2 ANQGSEA. The CDR3 has 15 residues. V lost 6 bases, J lost 3 bases, and 20 bases lay in between. This CDR3 is CSVAKGVGSHYGYTF. As DNA, the CDR3 is TGCAGCGTCGCCAAGGGGGTAGGGTCGCACTATGGCTACACCTTC. The whole variable domain, filled in from reference TRBV29-1 and TRBJ1-2, reads SAVISQKPSRDICQRGTSLTIQCQVDSQVTMMFWYRQQPGQSLTLIATANQGSEATYESGFVIDKFPISRPNLTFSTLTVSNMSPEDSSIYLCSVAKGVGSHYGYTFGSGTRLTVV.

This clonotype has more than one count but fewer than ten. The chain combines TRBV6-2 or TRBV6-3 with TRBJ2-3, with 7 bases lining up with TRBD2. This CDR3 has 13 amino acids. The ends lost 3 bases at V and 4 bases at J; junction bases unmatched: 1. Germline CDR1 MNHEY, CDR2 SVGEGT. The CDR3 nucleotides are TGTGCCAGCAGTTATGCGGGAGCAGATACGCAGTATTTT. Its translation is CASSYAGADTQYF.

There are a few counts of this clonotype. V is TRBV6-2 or TRBV6-3 and J is TRBJ1-2, with a tentative D call TRBD1 (6 bases). The CDR3 is 13 amino acids. Trimming removed 6 bases at V and 5 bases at J, with 13 bases between. Germline-derived CDR1 and CDR2 are MNHEY and SVGEGT. CDR3 nucleotide sequence: TGTGCCAGCAGCGAGAGGACAGTATATGGCTACACCTTC. Translation: CASSERTVYGYTF.

The V and J genes are TRBV5-6 and TRBJ2-1, with TRBD2 identical over 7 bases. The CDR3 has 15 amino acids. After removal of 3 bases from V and 8 bases from J, the junction contained 11 bases not matched to a gene. Germline V lookup: CDR1 SGHDT, CDR2 YYEEEE. The CDR3 protein is CASSWGLGGKHEQFF. The CDR3, as DNA: TGTGCCAGCAGCTGGGGTCTGGGGGGGAAGCATGAGCAGTTCTTC.

V is TRBV7-2 and J is TRBJ2-6, with unresolved D. The CDR3 length is 17 residues. Trimming removed 5 bases from V and 1 base from J, with 15 bases in between. Germline CDR1 is SGHTA and CDR2 is FQGNSA. The CDR3 DNA is TGTGCCAGCAGCCTTCAAGGTCGGCCATCTGGGGCCAACGTCCTGACTTTC. It encodes CASSLQGRPSGANVLTF. The full variable domain, completed using reference TRBV7-2 and TRBJ2-6, is GAGVSQSPSNKVTEKGKDVELRCDPISGHTALYWYRQSLGQGLEFLIYFQGNSAPDKSGLPSDRFSAERTGGSVSTLTIQRTQQEDSAVYLCASSLQGRPSGANVLTFGAGSRLTVL.

The chain couples TRBV5-1 to TRBJ2-2, with 11 bases identical to TRBD2. With V trimmed by 3 bases and J by 1 base, 2 bases remained unmatched. The CDR3 is 16 amino acids. From germline, CDR1 is SGHRS and CDR2 YFSETQ. The CDR3 loop reads CASSWLAGGNTGELFF. Here the CDR3 DNA reads TGCGCCAGCAGCTGGCTAGCGGGGGGGAACACCGGGGAGCTGTTTTTT.

V usage is TRBV18 and J usage is TRBJ2-5, with D uncertain. The CDR3 extends over 13 amino acids. V dropped 2 bases and J dropped 2 bases, with 6 bases sitting between them. The germline CDR1 and CDR2 sequences are KGHSH and LQKENI. CDR3 sequence (DNA): TGTGCCAGCTCACCAGCAATTCAAGAGACCCAGTACTTC. Its protein is CASSPAIQETQYF.

The J gene is TRBJ2-1, the V gene TRBV5-6, with 10 bases matching TRBD2. This CDR3 is 15 amino acids long. The J segment lost 7 bases and the V segment lost 1 base, leaving 5 bases of the junction unmatched. Germline V CDR1 and CDR2: SGHDT, YYEEEE. In DNA, the CDR3 is TGTGCCAGCAGCTTGAGCGGGGGGGCGCAGAATGAGCAGTTCTTC. This translates into CASSLSGGAQNEQFF.

The chain carries TRBV6-5 and TRBJ1-2; 8 bases align to TRBD1. The CDR3 is made up of 14 amino acids. With V trimmed by 2 bases and J by 8 bases, 7 bases remained unmatched. Germline-derived CDR1 and CDR2 are MNHEY and SVGAGI. The CDR3 sequence is CASSYGQGLSGYTF. CDR3 DNA sequence: TGTGCCAGCAGTTACGGACAGGGCCTTAGCGGCTACACCTTC.

The V and J genes are TRBV5-4 and TRBJ2-7, with TRBD2 identical over 9 bases. CDR3 length: 14 residues. Per the germline V gene, CDR1 is SGHNT and CDR2 is YYREEE (reference sequence). V lost 2 bases, J lost 7 bases, and 7 bases stayed unmatched. In DNA form, the CDR3 reads TGTGCCAGCAGCTTTGGGGCTAGCGGGATGGAGCAGTACTTC. It encodes CASSFGASGMEQYF.

The V and J genes are TRBV24-1 and TRBJ2-5, with D maybe TRBD2 (6 bases). With 3 bases removed from V and 5 bases from J, the gap between germline ends came to 18 bases. The CDR3 runs to 16 residues. Germline CDR1 KGHDR, CDR2 SFDVKD. The CDR3 sequence: CATSDGRAGLGETQYF. The CDR3 DNA reads TGTGCCACCAGTGATGGGAGAGCGGGCTTAGGGGAGACCCAGTACTTC.